Following are 16 T cell receptor beta chains from one sample sequenced in a study of blood T cells in healthy people across ages. With a J-beta primer mix and a sample-barcoded 5' primer, a second PCR ran about 7 to 12 cycles. TCRdb itself ran the 5' RACE reads through MiXCR, one entry per CDR3 protein. The sample has a few hundred thousand distinct CDR3 sequences, roughly half seen once; the top ten hold 51%. Material for sequencing was blood. The receptor set was obtained from a man between 60 and 70 years old in good health.

In this sample, this clonotype turned up a few times. The rearrangement links TRBV28 to TRBJ2-1; 10 nucleotides line up with TRBD1. After removal of 4 bases from V and 8 bases from J, the junction contained 5 bases not matched to a gene. This CDR3 spans 14 amino acids. Germline CDR1 MDHEN, CDR2 SYDVKM. CDR3 loop: CASSYTDRGHEQFF. The CDR3 nucleotides read TGTGCCAGCAGTTACACCGACAGGGGGCATGAGCAGTTCTTC.

This clonotype came up a few times. The chain couples TRBV12-3 or TRBV12-4 to TRBJ2-3; D not resolved. V was pared by 6 bases and J by 4 bases, with 11 bases between. The CDR3 has 13 amino acids. The CDR3 here is CASRVDRSDTQYF. The DNA for the CDR3 is TGTGCCAGCAGGGTCGACCGGTCAGATACGCAGTATTTT.

The chain carries TRBV7-3 and TRBJ2-1; D is perhaps TRBD2 (6 bases). V was cut by 10 bases and J by 10 bases, with 20 bases left in between. The CDR3 is 13 amino acids. The germline V gene has CDR1 SGHTA and CDR2 FQGTGA. In nucleotides, the CDR3 is TGTGCCACCTTTCCCCCTCGGGGGACCGAGCAGTTCTTC. Translation gives CATFPPRGTEQFF.

In this sample, this clonotype turned up a few times. The chain employs TRBV12-3 or TRBV12-4 and TRBJ1-2; a weak D match, TRBD1 (6 bases). V lost 5 bases and J 2 bases, leaving 15 bases between the germline ends. This CDR3 is 15 amino acids long. The chain's CDR3 is CASSPPYRENYGYTF. In DNA form, the CDR3 reads TGTGCCAGCAGTCCACCGTACAGGGAAAACTATGGCTACACCTTC.

The J gene is TRBJ2-1, the V gene TRBV6-6, with D hard to call. Looked up from germline, CDR1 is MNHNY and CDR2 is SVGAGI (reference sequence). CDR3 length: 11 amino acids. V was trimmed by 2 bases and J by 7 bases, leaving 3 bases between them. The CDR3 bases are TGTGCCAGCAGTTACACTAATGAGCAGTTCTTC. It is translated as CASSYTNEQFF.

The chain carries TRBV11-2 and TRBJ2-5; no clear D gene. The germline gives CDR1 SGHAT, CDR2 FQNNGV. Trimming removed 3 bases from V and 5 bases from J, with 13 bases in between. The CDR3 is 14 amino acids. The DNA for the CDR3 is TGTGCCAGCAGCTTCACTCGCGCCACGGAGACCCAGTACTTC. Its protein is CASSFTRATETQYF.

In this sample, this clonotype turned up a few times. This chain uses TRBV12-3 or TRBV12-4 with TRBJ2-6; no clear D gene. The CDR3 consists of 13 residues. With 8 bases removed from V and 1 base from J, the gap between germline ends came to 6 bases. The CDR3 region is CASQDSGANVLTF. The CDR3 DNA follows: TGTGCCAGCCAGGATTCTGGGGCCAACGTCCTGACTTTC.

V and J are TRBV9 and TRBJ2-5, with a possible D match to TRBD2 (5 bases). Germline V gene lookup returns CDR1 SGDLS and CDR2 YYNGEE. Between the trimmed V and J ends, which lost 1 base and 1 base, there was a span of 17 bases. The CDR3 loop spans 17 amino acids. CDR3 region: CASSVKGVGGLQETQYF. Here the CDR3 DNA reads TGTGCCAGCAGCGTAAAGGGAGTAGGCGGGCTCCAAGAGACCCAGTACTTC.

The chain joins TRBV20-1 to TRBJ2-5; no definite D call. Trimming removed 8 bases from V and 4 bases from J, with 14 bases in between. The CDR3 extends over 12 amino acids. The V gene's germline CDR1 is DFQATT and CDR2 SNEGSKA (reference sequence). CDR3 protein: CSTKSMGETQYF. The DNA of the CDR3 is TGCAGTACAAAATCCATGGGAGAGACCCAGTACTTC.

The chain couples TRBV4-2 to TRBJ2-7, with 7 bases that match TRBD2. Trimming took 4 bases from V and 0 from J; bases not matched to a gene: 9. CDR3 length equals 16 residues. CDR1 is LGHNA, CDR2 YNFKEQ, per germline. The CDR3 DNA reads as TGTGCCAGCAGCCTGGAGGGAGGGGTAATCTCCTACGAGCAGTACTTC. Translated: CASSLEGGVISYEQYF.

This clonotype came up a few times. The chain joins TRBV7-2 to TRBJ2-1; D may correspond to TRBD1 or TRBD2 (5 bases each). This CDR3 region has 12 residues. The V gene's germline CDR1 is SGHTA and CDR2 FQGNSA. The ends were cut back, 5 bases at V and 10 bases at J, with 12 bases in the middle. The CDR3 protein is CASSTFGGEQFF. CDR3 in DNA: TGTGCCAGCAGCACATTTGGGGGAGAGCAGTTCTTC.

V is TRBV2 and J is TRBJ2-1, with 10 nucleotides matching TRBD1. The V segment lost 10 bases and the J segment 8 bases; nucleotides outside the gene matches: 11. CDR3 length: 14 amino acids. Germline V CDR1 and CDR2: SNHLY, FYNNEI. The CDR3 protein is CANSRDRGFHEQFF. CDR3 in DNA: TGTGCCAACTCCCGGGACAGGGGATTCCATGAGCAGTTCTTC.

This clonotype was detected only a few times. The gene calls are TRBV10-3 and TRBJ2-7; 7 nucleotides match TRBD1. The junction had 8 bases not matched to a gene; V was cut back by 3 bases and J by 0 bases. The CDR3 totals 16 residues. Germline assignment: CDR1 ENHRY and CDR2 SYGVKD. In DNA, the CDR3 is TGTGCCATCAGTGATTTTAGCCGGGACAGCTCCTACGAGCAGTACTTC. As protein: CAISDFSRDSSYEQYF.

The chain joins TRBV7-3 to TRBJ1-2; D is undetermined. Trimming pared 1 base from V and 8 bases from J, leaving 20 bases between. The germline V gene encodes CDR1 SGHTA and CDR2 FQGTGA. This CDR3 has 16 residues. The CDR3 here is CASSLNRVAGERGYTF. In nucleotides, the CDR3 is TGTGCCAGCAGCTTAAATAGAGTAGCTGGGGAGCGCGGCTACACCTTC. The whole variable domain, remainder taken from reference TRBV7-3 and TRBJ1-2, is GAGVSQTPSNKVTEKGKYVELRCDPISGHTALYWYRQSLGQGPEFLIYFQGTGAADDSGLPNDRFFAVRPEGSVSTLKIQRTERGDSAVYLCASSLNRVAGERGYTFGSGTRLTVV.

Many counts were recorded for this clonotype. The CDR3 here is CASSLVGTVGEQYF. Here the CDR3 DNA reads TGTGCCAGCAGTTTAGTCGGGACGGTAGGCGAGCAGTACTTC. The chain carries TRBV12-3 or TRBV12-4 and TRBJ2-7, with D possibly called TRBD1 or TRBD2 (5 bases each). The CDR3 has 14 residues. V lost 1 base and J 6 bases, leaving 13 bases between the germline ends.

This chain joins TRBV13 and TRBJ2-7; 12 bases are shared with TRBD2. Germline CDR1 reads PRHDT; CDR2 reads FYEKMQ (reference sequence). This CDR3 has 16 residues. V lost 4 bases and J lost 7; bases outside the gene matches: 11. CDR3 amino acids: CASSSPLTSGSREQYF. The CDR3 DNA is TGTGCCAGCAGCTCGCCCTTGACTAGCGGGAGCCGGGAGCAGTACTTC.